The next 27 T cell receptor beta chains were all read from a single sample in a study of T cell responses to AZD1222 COVID-19 vaccine. Generated by immunoSEQ multiplex PCR, the TCRdb table keeps only in-frame clones and is missing some. The sample has just over 65,000 clones, roughly nine tenths seen once; the top ten hold approximately 15%. The specimen comprised peripheral blood, sampled on day 0 of AZD1222 vaccination. The receptors derive from an adult in good health.

This CDR3 is CASSYSGNGYTF. CDR3 DNA: TGTGCCAGCAGTTACTCAGGGAATGGCTACACCTTC. This chain connects TRBV6-6 to TRBJ1-2, with D uncertain. From germline, CDR1 is MNHNY and CDR2 SVGAGI (reference sequence). The CDR3 is made up of 12 amino acids. Trimming pared 0 bases from V and 6 bases from J, leaving 5 bases between.

This rearrangement joins TRBV7-6 to TRBJ2-1; D is undetermined. The germline gives CDR1 SGHVS, CDR2 FNYEAQ. The CDR3 is 13 amino acids. Trimming removed 6 bases from V and 10 bases from J, with 16 bases in between. The CDR3 loop is CASRPWNGGEQFF. The CDR3 nucleotides are TGTGCCAGCAGGCCCTGGAACGGCGGCGAGCAGTTCTTC.

This clone was observed a handful of times. DNA for the CDR3: TGCGCCAGCAGCTTGGGGGTTCACTATGGCTACACCTTC. This codes for CASSLGVHYGYTF. The chain uses TRBV5-1 and TRBJ1-2; D unresolved. Trimming shortened V by 0 bases and J by 3 bases, and 6 bases separated the two germline ends. The CDR3 is 13 residues long. Germline-derived CDR1 and CDR2 are SGHRS and YFSETQ.

This clone was counted only a few times. V is TRBV7-6 and J is TRBJ1-4, with a weak D call TRBD1 (6 bases). The V gene lost 5 bases and the J gene lost 5 bases, with 15 bases spanning the gap. The germline CDR1 and CDR2 sequences are SGHVS and FNYEAQ. This CDR3 is built from 15 residues. The chain's CDR3 is CASSRGHQGNEKLFF. CDR3 in DNA: TGTGCCAGCAGCCGTGGACACCAGGGGAATGAAAAACTGTTTTTT.

The CDR3, as DNA: TGCAGCGTTGAAACGCCGGACGCAGGACTAGTCAGATCCTACGAGCAGTACTTC. Protein: CSVETPDAGLVRSYEQYF. This chain connects TRBV29-1 to TRBJ2-7, with 7 bases that match TRBD2. J gave up 1 base and V 2 bases, and 17 bases lay outside the gene matches. The germline gives CDR1 SQVTM, CDR2 ANQGSEA. The CDR3 runs to 18 residues.

The chain employs TRBV5-1 and TRBJ1-2; 7 bases agree with TRBD1. Germline CDR1 is SGHRS and CDR2 is YFSETQ. This CDR3 contains 14 residues. V dropped 0 bases and J dropped 4; count of bases not matched to a gene: 3. The CDR3 DNA sequence: TGCGCCAGCAGCTTGGGACAGGGTCCCTATGGCTACACCTTC. Translation gives CASSLGQGPYGYTF.

The chain is built from TRBV6-5 and TRBJ1-2; D possibly corresponds to TRBD1 (5 bases). Trimming pared 7 bases from V and 1 base from J, leaving 16 bases between. There are 15 residues in the CDR3. CDR1 is MNHEY, CDR2 SVGAGI, per germline. This CDR3 reads CASNRRQGDNYGYTF. The CDR3 nucleotides are TGTGCCAGCAACCGAAGGCAGGGAGATAACTATGGCTACACCTTC.

This sequence joins TRBV5-6 and TRBJ1-4; D is possibly TRBD1 (5 bases). Germline CDR1 SGHDT, CDR2 YYEEEE. V was shortened by 4 bases and J by 4 bases, with 11 bases between the two germline ends. The CDR3 extends over 14 amino acids. The CDR3 sequence is CASSVPGLNEKLFF. The DNA of the CDR3 is TGTGCCAGCAGCGTTCCGGGACTTAATGAAAAACTGTTTTTT.

The chain joins TRBV6-1 to TRBJ1-6, with D unresolved. Germline CDR1 is MNHNS and CDR2 is SASEGT. The CDR3 spans 13 residues. V was clipped by 0 bases and J by 5 bases, with 2 bases between them. The CDR3 sequence is CASSEANNSPLHF. The CDR3 DNA follows: TGTGCCAGCAGTGAAGCGAATAATTCACCCCTCCACTTT.

The chain carries TRBV6-1 and TRBJ1-5; unclear D gene. Trimming took 2 bases from V and 5 from J, leaving 7 bases between them. Looked up from germline, CDR1 is MNHNS and CDR2 is SASEGT. CDR3 length equals 13 residues. The CDR3 is CASSESPDQPQHF. In DNA form, the CDR3 reads TGTGCCAGCAGTGAAAGTCCGGATCAGCCCCAGCATTTT.

CDR3 in amino acids: CASSLEIATGELFF. The CDR3 DNA follows: TGTGCCAGCAGCTTAGAGATCGCAACCGGGGAGCTGTTTTTT. This rearrangement joins TRBV7-8 to TRBJ2-2, with D unclear. V lost 1 base and J 5 bases, leaving 8 bases between the germline ends. The CDR3 runs 14 residues. CDR1 and CDR2 (germline): SGHVS, FQNEAQ.

The chain uses TRBV4-3 and TRBJ1-1; 7 nucleotides line up with TRBD1. CDR1 LGHNA and CDR2 YSLEER come from the germline V gene. This CDR3 is 13 amino acids long. J lost 3 bases, V lost 6 bases, and 4 bases had no gene match. The CDR3: CASSQQGYTEAFF. CDR3 bases: TGCGCCAGCAGTCAACAGGGGTACACTGAAGCTTTCTTT.

This clone was counted between two and nine times. The chain couples TRBV29-1 to TRBJ1-2; D is undetermined. Trimming left V 7 bases short and J 2 bases short, with 17 bases between. In germline, CDR1 is SQVTM, CDR2 ANQGSEA. The CDR3 spans 14 residues. The CDR3 DNA reads as TGCAGCGCCATGACACCCGGCGGCAACTATGGCTACACCTTC. Its translation: CSAMTPGGNYGYTF.

The chain couples TRBV11-2 to TRBJ1-5; no reliable D call. V was clipped by 3 bases and J by 5 bases, with 11 bases between them. The CDR3 has 14 amino acids. CDR1 and CDR2 (germline): SGHAT, FQNNGV. CDR3 DNA: TGTGCCAGCAGCTTGACGGCGATGGATCAGCCCCAGCATTTT. Its protein is CASSLTAMDQPQHF. Filled out from reference TRBV11-2 and TRBJ1-5, the complete variable domain reads EAGVAQSPRYKIIEKRQSVAFWCNPISGHATLYWYQQILGQGPKLLIQFQNNGVVDDSQLPKDRFSAERLKGVDSTLKIQPAKLEDSAVYLCASSLTAMDQPQHFGDGTRLSIL.

The chain joins TRBV11-2 to TRBJ2-7; no clear D. This CDR3 region has 16 residues. Per the germline V gene, CDR1 is SGHAT and CDR2 is FQNNGV. Trimming took 1 base from V and 2 from J, leaving 15 bases between them. The DNA of the CDR3 is TGTGCCAGCAGCTTAGTTCTCGGCACTGTTCCCTACGAGCAGTACTTC. Translating gives CASSLVLGTVPYEQYF.

The gene calls are TRBV28 and TRBJ1-2, with unresolved D. Germline V gene data show CDR1 as MDHEN and CDR2 as SYDVKM. Between the trimmed V and J ends, which lost 6 bases and 6 bases, there was a span of 8 bases. This CDR3 spans 11 amino acids. CDR3: CASSGQNGYTF. The CDR3 region has the DNA TGTGCCAGCAGCGGTCAGAATGGCTACACCTTC.

The genes are TRBV7-6 and TRBJ2-7; D is ambiguous. The germline CDR1 and CDR2 sequences are SGHVS and FNYEAQ. Trimming left V 4 bases short and J 7 bases short, with 11 bases between. CDR3 length: 12 amino acids. The CDR3, as DNA: TGTGCCAGCAGCTGGGCCTCTGGGGAGCAGTACTTC. Protein product: CASSWASGEQYF. The complete variable domain, with remaining parts taken from reference TRBV7-6 and TRBJ2-7, reads GAGVSQSPRYKVTKRGQDVALRCDPISGHVSLYWYRQALGQGPEFLTYFNYEAQQDKSGLPNDRFSAERPEGSISTLTIQRTEQRDSAMYRCASSWASGEQYFGPGTRLTVT.

This clone showed up just a few times. The chain employs TRBV28 and TRBJ2-3, with TRBD2 matching 8 bases. J lost 1 base, V lost 4 bases, and 7 bases had no gene match. Germline CDR1 is MDHEN and CDR2 is SYDVKM. The CDR3 is 16 amino acids. The CDR3 region is CASSSPSGRRTDTQYF. The CDR3 nucleotides are TGTGCCAGCAGTTCCCCAAGCGGGAGACGCACAGATACGCAGTATTTT.

The chain joins TRBV7-9 to TRBJ1-2, with TRBD1 matching 9 bases. The CDR3 runs to 13 residues. Germline CDR1 and CDR2: SEHNR and FQNEAQ (reference sequence). V shed 3 bases and J 6 bases; nucleotides not matched to a gene: 2. This CDR3 reads CASSFGQGHGYTF. The CDR3 nucleotides are TGTGCCAGCAGCTTCGGACAGGGGCATGGCTACACCTTC.

This chain connects TRBV3-1 (or the pseudogene TRBV3-2) to TRBJ2-7; the D call may be TRBD1 or TRBD2 (6 bases each). Trimming left V 8 bases short and J 2 bases short, with 13 bases between. The CDR3 spans 13 residues. Germline CDR1 reads LGHDT; CDR2 reads YNNKEL (reference sequence). The CDR3 here is CASGGPRAYEQYF. The CDR3 region has the DNA TGTGCCAGCGGGGGGCCAAGGGCCTACGAGCAGTACTTC.

This sequence joins TRBV29-1 and TRBJ1-2, with 7 bases matching TRBD1. J lost 5 bases, V lost 3 bases, and 15 bases had no gene match. Germline CDR1 SQVTM, CDR2 ANQGSEA. The CDR3 spans 16 residues. The CDR3 DNA sequence: TGCAGCGTTGACCGAACAGGGGTTCTAAGAGGGTATGGCTACACCTTC. It translates to CSVDRTGVLRGYGYTF.

The V call is TRBV7-2, the J call TRBJ1-1; D not resolved. Germline V gives CDR1 SGHTA, CDR2 FQGNSA. This CDR3 has 14 amino acids. The germline V and J ends were trimmed by 5 bases and 5 bases, with 15 bases remaining between them. CDR3 in amino acids: CASSLYERVTEAFF. Written as DNA, the CDR3 is TGTGCCAGCAGCCTCTATGAACGGGTGACTGAAGCTTTCTTT.

This clone was seen a single time. The rearrangement joins TRBV9 to TRBJ2-1; 11 nucleotides agree with TRBD2. Looked up from germline, CDR1 is SGDLS and CDR2 is YYNGEE. The CDR3 has 19 amino acids. With 0 bases clipped from V and 5 bases from J, the junction kept 13 bases outside the gene matches. The CDR3 here is CASSVADVMTSGNHNEQFF. CDR3 bases: TGTGCCAGCAGCGTAGCTGACGTTATGACTAGCGGGAACCACAATGAGCAGTTCTTC. The variable domain in full, with the rest retrieved from reference TRBV9 and TRBJ2-1, is DSGVTQTPKHLITATGQRVTLRCSPRSGDLSVYWYQQSLDQGLQFLIQYYNGEERAKGNILERFSAQQFPDLHSELNLSSLELGDSALYFCASSVADVMTSGNHNEQFFGPGTRLTVL.

V usage is TRBV2 and J usage is TRBJ2-4; 9 bases align to TRBD2. Germline assignment: CDR1 SNHLY and CDR2 FYNNEI. This CDR3 has 15 residues. The J segment lost 1 base and the V segment lost 4 bases, leaving 2 bases of the junction unmatched. The CDR3: CASSVGTSAKNIQYF. The CDR3 DNA follows: TGTGCCAGCAGTGTAGGGACTAGCGCCAAAAACATTCAGTACTTC.

The rearrangement uses TRBV6-5 and TRBJ1-4; no clear D. The CDR3 has 12 residues. Per the germline V gene, CDR1 is MNHEY and CDR2 is SVGAGI. Trimming removed 8 bases from V and 5 bases from J, with 9 bases in between. The CDR3 DNA sequence: TGTGCCAGCGGGCGGGCCAATGAAAAACTGTTTTTT. Its protein is CASGRANEKLFF.

The chain links TRBV30 to TRBJ1-2, with D hard to call. Germline CDR1 and CDR2: GTSNPN and SVGIG (reference sequence). The CDR3 covers 13 residues. V was cut by 6 bases and J by 3 bases, with 14 bases left in between. The CDR3 DNA sequence: TGTGCCTGTGACCCCCAGGTTTACTATGGCTACACCTTC. This sequence encodes CACDPQVYYGYTF.

The gene calls are TRBV11-3 and TRBJ2-2, with D possibly being TRBD2 (6 bases). V was shortened by 5 bases and J by 0 bases, with 13 bases between the two germline ends. Looked up from germline, CDR1 is SGHNT and CDR2 is YENEEA. This CDR3 has 16 residues. CDR3 amino acids: CASSPRDSANTGELFF. In DNA, the CDR3 is TGTGCCAGCAGCCCACGGGACTCCGCGAACACCGGGGAGCTGTTTTTT.